The TCR beta chain under discussion was sequenced for a study of response to subunit inactivated influenza vaccine. On this clonotype itself: What it binds is not known.

TCRdb itself ran the RT-PCR reads through MiXCR, one entry per CDR3 protein. This table has roughly 650,000 distinct CDR3 sequences, 14% appearing once. Study-wide results and caveats: There was a suggestion from the authors that each seasonal influenza vaccination recruits few new T cells.

This CDR3 region has 12 residues. V was shortened by 0 bases and J by 3 bases, with 5 bases between the two germline ends. CDR1 DFQATT and CDR2 SNEGSKA come from the germline V gene (reference sequence). The material was PBMCs from blood, obtained roughly 15 days before vaccination. The chain combines TRBV20-1 with TRBJ1-1; D remains unclear. The sequence derives from a man aged 50-60 years who received an inactivated influenza vaccine. CDR3 in DNA: TGCAGTGCTAGAGATGGGGACACTGAAGCTTTCTTT. Protein: CSARDGDTEAFF.